This T cell receptor (beta chain) was sequenced in a study of beta chain features in type 1 diabetes. Broader study findings: For Type 1 diabetes patients, all four CD4+ subsets carried TCRB CDR3s that were moderately but significantly shorter.

This clone came up a few times. Its antigen is currently unknown. The length of the CDR3 is 14 residues. Germline CDR1 reads GTSNPN; CDR2 reads SVGIG (reference sequence). Trimming at V came to 5 bases and at J to 5 bases, leaving 5 bases not matched to a gene. cDNA synthesis used the whole RNA isolate, giving expressed TCRB sequences. Clones were sequenced by immunoSEQ multiplex PCR, and TCRdb holds only the in-frame ones, with some missing. This sample has a few hundred thousand clones, with more than 11% found just once. The material sequenced was naive CD4+ T cells from blood. This chain uses TRBV30 with TRBJ2-7, with TRBD2 identical over 14 bases. The receptor's source is a man younger than 45 with type 1 diabetes. The CDR3 DNA sequence: TGTGCCTGGGGTCCGGGACTAGCGGGAGACGAGCAGTACTTC. It translates to CAWGPGLAGDEQYF.